What follows are 12 T cell receptor beta chains derived from one specimen sequenced in a study of blood T cell repertoires in COVID-19. Clones were sequenced by immunoSEQ multiplex PCR, and TCRdb holds only the in-frame ones, with some missing. The sample has 200,000 to 250,000 clones, roughly 87% seen once; the top ten hold about a tenth. Sequencing input: PBMCs or T cells enriched from blood (not recorded which). The receptors were sampled from a young man who had recovered from COVID-19.

CDR3 DNA: TGTGCCAGCAGCCAAGGACGACAGCCAAATCAGCCCCAGCATTTT. It encodes CASSQGRQPNQPQHF. The chain is built from TRBV4-2 and TRBJ1-5; a weak D match, TRBD1 (5 bases). CDR3 length: 15 amino acids. Between the trimmed V and J ends, which lost 1 base and 4 bases, there was a span of 11 bases. Germline lookup yields CDR1 LGHNA and CDR2 YNFKEQ.

The chain has TRBV11-2 and TRBJ2-3; 11 bases are a match to TRBD2. V lost 3 bases to trimming and J lost 5 bases; unmatched junction nucleotides: 7. Germline V gene data show CDR1 as SGHAT and CDR2 as FQNNGV. The CDR3 loop spans 16 amino acids. The CDR3 DNA reads TGTGCCAGCAGCTTTATAGCGGGAGGGTTCGTAGATACGCAGTATTTT. As protein: CASSFIAGGFVDTQYF.

The gene calls are TRBV28 and TRBJ1-5, with TRBD1 matching over 7 bases. V lost 8 bases to trimming and J lost 3 bases; unmatched junction nucleotides: 7. Germline CDR1 is MDHEN and CDR2 is SYDVKM. The CDR3 runs 14 residues. CDR3 residues: CASAGTANNQPQHF. DNA for the CDR3: TGTGCCAGCGCCGGGACAGCAAACAATCAGCCCCAGCATTTT. Full variable domain (outside the CDR3, taken from reference TRBV28 and TRBJ1-5): DVKVTQSSRYLVKRTGEKVFLECVQDMDHENMFWYRQDPGLGLRLIYFSYDVKMKEKGDIPEGYSVSREKKERFSLILESASTNQTSMYLCASAGTANNQPQHFGDGTRLSIL.

The gene calls are TRBV27 and TRBJ1-6; D is unresolved. CDR3 length equals 14 residues. V lost 6 bases and J lost 11, with 17 bases in between. Looked up from germline, CDR1 is MNHEY and CDR2 is SMNVEV (reference sequence). The CDR3 protein is CASSLELLIPPLHF. The CDR3 nucleotides read TGTGCCAGCAGCTTGGAGCTCCTAATTCCACCCCTCCACTTT.

The chain combines TRBV4-1 with TRBJ2-5; possibly TRBD1 for D (6 bases). Germline V CDR1 and CDR2: MGHRA, YSYEKL. The CDR3 totals 14 residues. Trimming cost V 5 bases and J 2 bases, with 12 bases left between them. The DNA of the CDR3 is TGCGCCAGCAGCTCTAGGACAGATCAAGAGACCCAGTACTTC. It codes for CASSSRTDQETQYF.

This chain uses TRBV27 with TRBJ2-7, with TRBD1 as a possible D gene (6 bases). From germline, CDR1 is MNHEY and CDR2 SMNVEV (reference sequence). Trimming left V 3 bases short and J 9 bases short, with 9 bases between. The CDR3 has 11 amino acids. The CDR3 is CASSFLGGQYF. CDR3 coding DNA: TGTGCCAGCAGTTTCCTAGGGGGGCAGTACTTC.

The chain carries TRBV7-2 and TRBJ1-2; 10 nucleotides line up with TRBD1. This CDR3 spans 14 amino acids. With 5 bases clipped from V and 4 bases from J, the junction kept 4 bases outside the gene matches. From germline, CDR1 is SGHTA and CDR2 FQGNSA. CDR3: CASSPGTGAYGYTF. CDR3 DNA: TGTGCCAGCAGCCCGGGGACAGGGGCCTATGGCTACACCTTC.

This chain links TRBV20-1 with TRBJ1-1; D is unclear. This CDR3 has 11 amino acids. From germline, CDR1 is DFQATT and CDR2 SNEGSKA (reference sequence). V lost 4 bases and J lost 4, with 7 bases in between. The CDR3 DNA sequence: TGCAGTGCTAATCAGATCACTGAAGCTTTCTTT. It is translated as CSANQITEAFF.

Only one count was recorded for this clone. The rearrangement uses TRBV19 and TRBJ1-4; tentative D call: TRBD1 (5 bases). Deletions cut 9 bases from V and 4 bases from J, with 21 bases between. The CDR3 has 16 amino acids. Germline CDR1 reads LNHDA; CDR2 reads SQIVND (reference sequence). The CDR3 DNA is TGTGCCAGCGCGGCGGCGGCGGGGCTCCATAATGAAAAACTGTTTTTT. Its protein is CASAAAAGLHNEKLFF.

This clone showed up just once. This chain joins TRBV4-1 and TRBJ1-3; D is undetermined. The CDR3 totals 15 residues. Per germline, CDR1 MGHRA and CDR2 YSYEKL. V was trimmed by 4 bases and J by 0 bases, leaving 10 bases between them. This CDR3 reads CASSRGGDSGNTIYF. In nucleotides, the CDR3 is TGCGCCAGCAGCCGAGGAGGAGACTCTGGAAACACCATATATTTT.

J is TRBJ2-3 and V is TRBV9; D remains unclear. The germline V and J ends were trimmed by 2 bases and 0 bases, with 7 bases remaining between them. CDR1 is SGDLS, CDR2 YYNGEE, per germline. The CDR3 loop spans 14 amino acids. CDR3 bases: TGTGCCAGCAGCGTGGGCCAGAGCACAGATACGCAGTATTTT. Translating it yields CASSVGQSTDTQYF.

This chain connects TRBV19 to TRBJ2-3; D gene unclear. Germline-derived CDR1 and CDR2 are LNHDA and SQIVND (reference sequence). There are 16 residues in the CDR3. V was shortened by 9 bases and J by 0 bases, with 19 bases between the two germline ends. In nucleotides, the CDR3 is TGTGCCAGCCATCGGCGAGGCATTACTAGCACAGATACGCAGTATTTT. This codes for CASHRRGITSTDTQYF.